This TCR beta chain comes out of a study of blood T cell repertoires in COVID-19. Study context: Specimens from acute and convalescent COVID-19 originated in the United States, Italy and Spain. The cDNA or gDNA used as material had been derived from T cells, B-cell-depleted T cells, or PBMCs.

As processed by the authors: Reference gene primer amplification gave nucleated cell count estimates. Sequencing used immunoSEQ multiplex PCR; TCRdb keeps in-frame clones, though not all of them. V, J and clone size are taken as reported in that table, and D and trimming were inferred from the DNA itself. The table shows some 250,000 clones, with 82% occurring only once. The germline CDR1 and CDR2 sequences are SGHRS and YFSETQ. There are 16 residues in the CDR3. Trimming removed 4 bases from V and 7 bases from J, with 18 bases in between. Specimen: peripheral blood. This TCR derives from a woman aged 18-29 years with acute or convalescent COVID-19. This rearrangement joins TRBV5-1 to TRBJ1-6, with TRBD1 as a possible D gene (6 bases). For the CDR3, the DNA is TGCGCCAGCAGCCCGGGACCGGACAGAATAAATTCACCCCTCCACTTT. This encodes CASSPGPDRINSPLHF.